What follows are 17 T cell receptor beta chains derived from one specimen sequenced in a study of blood T cell repertoires in COVID-19 (TCRdb year 2020). Library preparation was by the immunoSEQ multiplex PCR assay. Not all clones reach the TCRdb copy of this immuneACCESS table, which keeps in-frame sequences only. Checked studies attribute under half of the gap to unresolved V genes and leave the rest unexplained. The sample contains around 59,000 clones, about 86% of them found a single time. The ten top clones hold roughly 28% of the sample. Sequenced: peripheral blood. These receptor sequences come from a woman aged 80 or over with active or convalescent COVID-19.

The CDR3 here is CASRRDKGPNYGYTF. The CDR3 nucleotides read TGTGCCAGCAGAAGGGACAAGGGCCCTAACTATGGCTACACCTTC. J is TRBJ1-2 and V is TRBV2, with a tentative D call TRBD1 (6 bases). With 6 bases removed from V and 0 bases from J, the gap between germline ends came to 14 bases. Looked up from germline, CDR1 is SNHLY and CDR2 is FYNNEI. The CDR3 extends over 15 amino acids. Looking up the rest from reference TRBV2 and TRBJ1-2 gives the full variable domain: EPEVTQTPSHQVTQMGQEVILRCVPISNHLYFYWYRQILGQKVEFLVSFYNNEISEKSEIFDDQFSVERPDGSNFTLKIRSTKLEDSAMYFCASRRDKGPNYGYTFGSGTRLTVV.

This clone has only a few counts. V is TRBV10-3 and J is TRBJ1-1; possibly TRBD1 for D (6 bases). Trimming shortened V by 10 bases and J by 6 bases, and 21 bases separated the two germline ends. This CDR3 is 14 amino acids long. Per the germline V gene, CDR1 is ENHRY and CDR2 is SYGVKD. The CDR3 region has the DNA TGTGCCACGCGAGCCAGACAGGATGGCGCTGAAGCTTTCTTT. It encodes CATRARQDGAEAFF.

A single count supports this clone. The chain is built from TRBV2 and TRBJ2-2; 12 positions match TRBD1. CDR1 and CDR2 (germline): SNHLY, FYNNEI. There are 16 residues in the CDR3. The V segment lost 7 bases and the J segment 7 bases; nucleotides outside the gene matches: 10. The CDR3 nucleotides read TGTGCCAGCATGAGAGGGGACAGGGGGCTAGTCGGGGAGCTGTTTTTT. It is translated as CASMRGDRGLVGELFF.

V is TRBV6-5 and J is TRBJ2-7; TRBD2 is a possible D gene (6 bases). V dropped 7 bases and J dropped 2 bases, with 9 bases sitting between them. The V gene's germline CDR1 is MNHEY and CDR2 SVGAGI. The CDR3 sequence is 12 residues long. Here the CDR3 DNA reads TGTGCCAGCAAGGACTATACCTACGAGCAGTACTTC. Its protein product is CASKDYTYEQYF.

The chain joins TRBV9 to TRBJ1-1, with unresolved D. Germline V gene lookup returns CDR1 SGDLS and CDR2 YYNGEE. The CDR3 totals 13 residues. V was cut by 4 bases and J by 4 bases, with 11 bases left in between. The CDR3 loop reads CASSPDRVTEAFF. In nucleotides, the CDR3 is TGTGCCAGCAGCCCCGACCGGGTCACTGAAGCTTTCTTT.

This chain connects TRBV5-1 to TRBJ2-3, with TRBD2 matching 12 bases. The germline V gene has CDR1 SGHRS and CDR2 YFSETQ. The V and J ends lost 4 bases and 2 bases, in that order; junction bases with no gene match: 5. This CDR3 contains 16 residues. Here the CDR3 DNA reads TGCGCCAGCAGCGCGGGACTAGCGGGTTACACAGATACGCAGTATTTT. This codes for CASSAGLAGYTDTQYF. The whole variable domain, remainder taken from reference TRBV5-1 and TRBJ2-3, is KAGVTQTPRYLIKTRGQQVTLSCSPISGHRSVSWYQQTPGQGLQFLFEYFSETQRNKGNFPGRFSGRQFSNSRSEMNVSTLELGDSALYLCASSAGLAGYTDTQYFGPGTRLTVL.

J is TRBJ2-7 and V is TRBV3-1 (or the pseudogene TRBV3-2), with 8 bases fitting TRBD2. Germline CDR1 is LGHDT and CDR2 is YNNKEL (reference sequence). CDR3 length: 14 residues. The ends lost 0 bases at V and 13 bases at J; junction bases unmatched: 11. The CDR3: CASSQDEARGVLYF. The CDR3 coding sequence is TGTGCCAGCAGCCAAGATGAAGCGCGGGGGGTACTTTACTTC.

V is TRBV6-6 and J is TRBJ2-3, with 10 bases fitting TRBD2. CDR3 length: 15 amino acids. The V and J ends lost 5 bases and 3 bases, in that order; junction bases with no gene match: 5. CDR1 MNHNY and CDR2 SVGAGI come from the germline V gene (reference sequence). The chain's CDR3 is CASSRAGGRTDTQYF. CDR3 coding DNA: TGTGCCAGCAGTAGAGCGGGGGGGCGGACAGATACGCAGTATTTT.

The V gene is TRBV5-4, the J gene TRBJ1-2; D gene ambiguous. Germline CDR1 is SGHNT and CDR2 is YYREEE (reference sequence). Trimming pared 0 bases from V and 1 base from J, leaving 4 bases between. The CDR3 runs 13 residues. The CDR3 reads CASSLANNYGYTF. CDR3 nucleotides: TGTGCCAGCAGCTTGGCCAATAACTATGGCTACACCTTC.

V and J are TRBV27 and TRBJ1-5; D remains unclear. Per germline, CDR1 MNHEY and CDR2 SMNVEV (reference sequence). The CDR3 extends over 16 amino acids. Between the trimmed V and J ends, which lost 6 bases and 4 bases, there was a span of 19 bases. CDR3 coding DNA: TGTGCCAGCAGACAAGAATTGTCTGAACATAATCAGCCCCAGCATTTT. As protein: CASRQELSEHNQPQHF.

The chain has TRBV7-9 and TRBJ1-3; the D is unclear. The germline V and J ends were trimmed by 6 bases and 6 bases, with 12 bases remaining between them. CDR3 length: 13 amino acids. Germline V gene lookup returns CDR1 SEHNR and CDR2 FQNEAQ (reference sequence). CDR3 nucleotides: TGTGCCAGCAGTAGCTGGTCGGAAAACACCATATATTTT. This translates into CASSSWSENTIYF.

The chain uses TRBV21-1 and TRBJ1-3; the D call of TRBD1 is as the table states it, not checked on the DNA. TRBV21-1 is noted as a pseudogene. This CDR3 is built from 14 residues. CDR3 bases: TGTGCCAGCAGACAGGGGGAATTAAGGAACACCATATATTTT. Protein sequence: CASRQGELRNTIYF.

This rearrangement joins TRBV5-1 to TRBJ1-1; weak D call: TRBD1 (5 bases). V was pared by 4 bases and J by 7 bases, with 17 bases between. The germline gives CDR1 SGHRS, CDR2 YFSETQ. CDR3 size: 14 residues. CDR3 region: CASSPLGAGNEAFF. Written as DNA, the CDR3 is TGCGCCAGCAGCCCCCTTGGGGCGGGAAATGAAGCTTTCTTT.

The CDR3 here is CASRHSGGVSGQFF. The CDR3 DNA reads TGTGCCAGCAGGCATAGCGGGGGGGTCTCCGGGCAGTTCTTC. The V gene is TRBV2, the J gene TRBJ2-1; 11 nucleotides agree with TRBD2. This CDR3 spans 14 amino acids. Unmatched junction bases numbered 10, after V lost 6 bases and J lost 12 bases. Germline V lookup: CDR1 SNHLY, CDR2 FYNNEI.

V and J are TRBV4-3 and TRBJ2-7; D possibly corresponds to TRBD1 (6 bases). The CDR3 sequence is 15 residues long. Looked up from germline, CDR1 is LGHNA and CDR2 is YSLEER. Trimming removed 4 bases at V and 4 bases at J, with 17 bases between. The CDR3 DNA sequence: TGCGCCAGCAGCCCGTCGCCAGGGGAGCATTACGAGCAGTACTTC. It specifies CASSPSPGEHYEQYF.

V and J are TRBV2 and TRBJ2-7; D is perhaps TRBD1 (7 bases). V was clipped by 4 bases and J by 4 bases, with 11 bases between them. Germline V gene data show CDR1 as SNHLY and CDR2 as FYNNEI. The CDR3 totals 13 residues. CDR3 nucleotide sequence: TGTGCCAGCAGTGCACAGGGGAGGTACGAGCAGTACTTC. Translation: CASSAQGRYEQYF.

This rearrangement joins TRBV3-1 (or the pseudogene TRBV3-2) to TRBJ2-5, with TRBD2 matching over 7 bases. The CDR3 contains 15 residues. Germline CDR1 reads LGHDT; CDR2 reads YNNKEL (reference sequence). Trimming at V came to 1 base and at J to 5 bases, leaving 7 bases not matched to a gene. CDR3 nucleotides: TGTGCCAGCAGCCAAGGGGGGGGGTCGGGCGAGACCCAGTACTTC. Its protein product is CASSQGGGSGETQYF.